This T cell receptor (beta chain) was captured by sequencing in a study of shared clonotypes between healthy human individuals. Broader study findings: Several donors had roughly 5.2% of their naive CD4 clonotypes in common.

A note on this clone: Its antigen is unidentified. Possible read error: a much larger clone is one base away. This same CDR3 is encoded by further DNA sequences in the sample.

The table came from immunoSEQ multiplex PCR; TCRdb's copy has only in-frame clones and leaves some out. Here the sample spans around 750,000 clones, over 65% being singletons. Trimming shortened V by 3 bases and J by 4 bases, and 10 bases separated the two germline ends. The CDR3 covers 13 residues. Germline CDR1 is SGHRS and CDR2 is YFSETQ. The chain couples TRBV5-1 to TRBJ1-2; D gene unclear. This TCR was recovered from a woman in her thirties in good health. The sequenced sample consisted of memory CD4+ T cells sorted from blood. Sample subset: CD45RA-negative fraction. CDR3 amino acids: CASSSEGGYGYTF. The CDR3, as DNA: TGCGCCAGCAGCTCCGAGGGCGGCTATGGCTACACCTTC.